Following are 26 T cell receptor beta chains from one sample sequenced in a study of blood T cell repertoires in COVID-19. Profiling relied on immunoSEQ multiplex PCR, and the TCRdb table lists in-frame clones only, not all of them. The data show approximately 440,000 clones, around 90% seen once. Source material: PBMCs or T cells enriched from blood (not recorded which). These receptors originate from a woman under 30 who had recovered from COVID-19.

The chain carries TRBV11-3 and TRBJ2-3; maybe TRBD2 (7 bases). V was clipped by 0 bases and J by 5 bases, with 12 bases between them. The CDR3 spans 15 residues. Germline lookup yields CDR1 SGHNT and CDR2 YENEEA. The CDR3: CASSLDGGGGDTQYF. CDR3 sequence (DNA): TGTGCCAGCAGCTTAGACGGGGGAGGGGGAGATACGCAGTATTTT.

This chain joins TRBV6-5 and TRBJ1-1, with 7 bases matching TRBD1. The trim removed 8 bases at V and 6 bases at J, leaving 9 bases unmatched. Per the germline V gene, CDR1 is MNHEY and CDR2 is SVGAGI. CDR3 length: 13 residues. The CDR3 DNA follows: TGTGCCAGCTGGCACGAGCAGGGGGCTGAAGCTTTCTTT. Translation gives CASWHEQGAEAFF.

This clone occurred once. The chain couples TRBV7-9 to TRBJ1-1; 8 bases are shared with TRBD1. V lost 5 bases, J lost 2 bases, and 16 bases stayed unmatched. The length of the CDR3 is 18 residues. The V gene's germline CDR1 is SEHNR and CDR2 FQNEAQ (reference sequence). The CDR3 here is CASSPDRELPRPNTEAFF. As DNA, the CDR3 is TGTGCCAGCAGCCCGGACAGGGAACTACCAAGACCAAACACTGAAGCTTTCTTT.

The chain employs TRBV19 and TRBJ2-5; D is uncertain. Trimming removed 4 bases at V and 2 bases at J, with 11 bases between. The germline gives CDR1 LNHDA, CDR2 SQIVND (reference sequence). The CDR3 has 14 amino acids. In DNA form, the CDR3 reads TGTGCCAGTAGTACAGACATAACTCAAGAGACCCAGTACTTC. As protein: CASSTDITQETQYF.

V is TRBV7-9 and J is TRBJ1-6; D uncertain. The CDR3 has 16 amino acids. The V gene lost 5 bases and the J gene lost 5 bases, with 16 bases spanning the gap. The germline CDR1 and CDR2 sequences are SEHNR and FQNEAQ (reference sequence). In nucleotides, the CDR3 is TGTGCCAGCAGCATCCTCTCCGGAGCCCATAATTCACCCCTCCACTTT. Residues: CASSILSGAHNSPLHF.

This sequence joins TRBV7-3 and TRBJ1-6; D ambiguous. The CDR3 runs to 14 residues. Germline CDR1 SGHTA, CDR2 FQGTGA. Trimming pared 2 bases from V and 9 bases from J, leaving 11 bases between. The CDR3 spells CASSLAAISSPLHF. DNA of the CDR3: TGTGCCAGCAGCTTAGCGGCCATTAGTTCACCCCTCCACTTT. Looking up the rest from reference TRBV7-3 and TRBJ1-6 gives the full variable domain: GAGVSQTPSNKVTEKGKYVELRCDPISGHTALYWYRQSLGQGPEFLIYFQGTGAADDSGLPNDRFFAVRPEGSVSTLKIQRTERGDSAVYLCASSLAAISSPLHFGNGTRLTVT.

The chain has TRBV29-1 and TRBJ1-1, with D possibly being TRBD1 (6 bases). The CDR3 is 13 residues long. Germline V gene sequence: CDR1 SQVTM, CDR2 ANQGSEA. The ends were cut back, 8 bases at V and 6 bases at J, with 19 bases in the middle. The CDR3 sequence is CSSSKGDNSEAFF. CDR3 in DNA: TGCAGCTCCTCAAAGGGGGACAATTCTGAAGCTTTCTTT.

The chain combines TRBV6-5 with TRBJ1-1, with D possibly TRBD1 on 6 matching bases. V was pared by 7 bases and J by 6 bases, with 18 bases between. Germline V gene data show CDR1 as MNHEY and CDR2 as SVGAGI. The CDR3 consists of 14 residues. CDR3 sequence reads: CASTGQTKGAEAFF. Here the CDR3 DNA reads TGTGCCAGCACCGGACAGACCAAAGGAGCTGAAGCTTTCTTT.

CDR3 nucleotide sequence: TGTGCCAGCACCCTATCAGGGTTAACTAATGAAAAACTGTTTTTT. This translates into CASTLSGLTNEKLFF. This rearrangement joins TRBV28 to TRBJ1-4; D is possibly TRBD1 (5 bases). The V and J ends lost 7 bases and 1 base respectively, with 13 bases between them. This CDR3 has 15 amino acids. Germline V lookup: CDR1 MDHEN, CDR2 SYDVKM. Combining the CDR3 with reference TRBV28 and TRBJ1-4 gives the whole variable domain DVKVTQSSRYLVKRTGEKVFLECVQDMDHENMFWYRQDPGLGLRLIYFSYDVKMKEKGDIPEGYSVSREKKERFSLILESASTNQTSMYLCASTLSGLTNEKLFFGSGTQLSVL.

The chain employs TRBV10-3 and TRBJ1-5, with a possible D match to TRBD1 (5 bases). This CDR3 comprises 15 residues. V lost 3 bases and J lost 6, with 15 bases in between. Germline CDR1 and CDR2: ENHRY and SYGVKD. The CDR3: CAISESRQGGQPQHF. The CDR3 region has the DNA TGTGCCATCAGTGAAAGTCGGCAGGGAGGTCAGCCCCAGCATTTT.

The chain links TRBV4-2 to TRBJ1-1; D remains unclear. Deletions cut 2 bases from V and 6 bases from J, with 7 bases between. Germline V gene data show CDR1 as LGHNA and CDR2 as YNFKEQ. The CDR3 runs to 12 residues. CDR3 nucleotides: TGTGCCAGCAGCCAACAACAGTCTGAAGCTTTCTTT. It is translated as CASSQQQSEAFF.

V is TRBV5-6 and J is TRBJ2-3; 10 bases are shared with TRBD2. Losses at the gene ends were 10 bases for V and 5 bases for J; bases not matched to a gene: 7. The CDR3 spans 13 residues. The germline V gene has CDR1 SGHDT and CDR2 YYEEEE. Here the CDR3 reads CASRLAGRDTQYF. CDR3 DNA: TGTGCCTCACGACTAGCGGGTCGAGATACGCAGTATTTT.

About this clone: Germline and junction disagree at one end, which may indicate a read error. The J gene is TRBJ2-3, the V gene TRBV5-6; 13 bases align to TRBD2. The CDR3 has 12 amino acids. The V gene's germline CDR1 is SGHDT and CDR2 YYEEEE. The CDR3 DNA follows: TGTGCCAGCAGCTTGGGACTAGCGGGGGGCCGCTTT. It is translated as CASSLGLAGGRF. Looking up the rest from reference TRBV5-6 and TRBJ2-3 gives the full variable domain: DAGVTQSPTHLIKTRGQQVTLRCSPKSGHDTVSWYQQALGQGPQFIFQYYEEEERQRGNFPDRFSGHQFPNYSSELNVNALLLGDSALYLCASSLGLAGGRFGPGTRLTVL.

The CDR3 coding sequence is TGTGCCAGCAGGGGGACCGGGACAGGGAGCACAGATACGCAGTATTTT. Translation: CASRGTGTGSTDTQYF. The rearrangement links TRBV2 to TRBJ2-3; 9 bases line up with TRBD1. Germline V gene lookup returns CDR1 SNHLY and CDR2 FYNNEI. The J segment lost 0 bases and the V segment lost 6 bases, leaving 7 bases of the junction unmatched. This CDR3 has 16 residues.

The chain is built from TRBV7-8 and TRBJ2-3; D is ambiguous. V was cut by 1 base and J by 5 bases, with 7 bases left in between. Germline V gene sequence: CDR1 SGHVS, CDR2 FQNEAQ. The CDR3 is made up of 13 amino acids. The CDR3 sequence: CASSLGEEDTQYF. In DNA, the CDR3 is TGTGCCAGCAGCTTAGGCGAAGAAGATACGCAGTATTTT.

The count of this clone is one. The chain has TRBV2 and TRBJ1-4; TRBD1 matches 8 bases. The CDR3 consists of 12 residues. With V trimmed by 11 bases and J by 4 bases, 3 bases remained unmatched. Germline V gene sequence: CDR1 SNHLY, CDR2 FYNNEI. CDR3 residues: CAVGQGNEKLFF. The CDR3 DNA is TGTGCCGTCGGACAGGGTAATGAAAAACTGTTTTTT.

The chain has TRBV30 and TRBJ1-6; TRBD1 is a possible D gene (5 bases). The V gene's germline CDR1 is GTSNPN and CDR2 SVGIG (reference sequence). V dropped 2 bases and J dropped 10 bases, with 15 bases sitting between them. This CDR3 has 14 residues. The CDR3 nucleotides read TGTGCCTGGAGTACCTCGGGGGGTAGGTCACCCCTCCACTTT. It yields the protein CAWSTSGGRSPLHF. Full variable domain (missing parts from reference TRBV30 and TRBJ1-6): SQTIHQWPATLVQPVGSPLSLECTVEGTSNPNLYWYRQAAGRGLQLLFYSVGIGQISSEVPQNLSASRPQDRQFILSSKKLLLSDSGFYLCAWSTSGGRSPLHFGNGTRLTVT.

The rearrangement uses TRBV6-5 and TRBJ2-3; TRBD2 agrees at 9 bases. This CDR3 has 13 amino acids. Trimming took 6 bases from V and 5 from J; bases not matched to a gene: 3. The V gene's germline CDR1 is MNHEY and CDR2 SVGAGI. The CDR3 coding sequence is TGTGCCAGCAGGGCGGGGGGGGGAGATACGCAGTATTTT. Translating it yields CASRAGGGDTQYF.

The J gene is TRBJ2-7, the V gene TRBV4-1; 10 positions agree with TRBD2. Germline V CDR1 and CDR2: MGHRA, YSYEKL. CDR3 size: 15 residues. The ends lost 3 bases at V and 4 bases at J; junction bases unmatched: 6. The DNA of the CDR3 is TGCGCCAGCAGCCAGAGAGCGGGGGGGCAGTACGAGCAGTACTTC. As protein: CASSQRAGGQYEQYF.

This chain joins TRBV19 and TRBJ2-2; TRBD2 might be the D (6 bases). The CDR3 has 15 amino acids. V was pared by 11 bases and J by 3 bases, with 19 bases between. Germline lookup yields CDR1 LNHDA and CDR2 SQIVND (reference sequence). CDR3 nucleotides: TGTGCCGTTCGCCCCGGGACTGGAGACACCGGGGAGCTGTTTTTT. Its translation: CAVRPGTGDTGELFF.

The chain carries TRBV24-1 and TRBJ2-2; a weak D match, TRBD1 (5 bases). The CDR3 has 13 residues. V shed 3 bases and J shed 5 bases, with 6 bases lying between them. Germline V CDR1 and CDR2: KGHDR, SFDVKD. Written as DNA, the CDR3 is TGTGCCACCAGTGATAAGGGGACCGGGGAGCTGTTTTTT. This sequence encodes CATSDKGTGELFF.

The rearrangement uses TRBV2 and TRBJ2-7; 7 bases align to TRBD1. Germline V gene lookup returns CDR1 SNHLY and CDR2 FYNNEI. After removal of 8 bases from V and 6 bases from J, the junction contained 4 bases not matched to a gene. The CDR3 sequence is 11 residues long. The CDR3 DNA follows: TGTGCCAGCGATACAGGGGTCGAGCAGTACTTC. Its translation is CASDTGVEQYF.

This clone was seen once. The rearrangement uses TRBV18 and TRBJ1-4; D unresolved. V lost 6 bases and J 4 bases, leaving 9 bases between the germline ends. Per germline, CDR1 KGHSH and CDR2 LQKENI. The CDR3 consists of 13 residues. In DNA form, the CDR3 reads TGTGCCAGCTCTCCGTGGCTTAATGAAAAACTGTTTTTT. Residues: CASSPWLNEKLFF. Supplemented by reference TRBV18 and TRBJ1-4, the full variable domain reads NAGVMQNPRHLVRRRGQEARLRCSPMKGHSHVYWYRQLPEEGLKFMVYLQKENIIDESGMPKERFSAEFPKEGPSILRIQQVVRGDSAAYFCASSPWLNEKLFFGSGTQLSVL.

The chain joins TRBV7-2 to TRBJ2-3, with D tentatively TRBD2 (6 bases). Trimming pared 1 base from V and 0 bases from J, leaving 8 bases between. Germline V gene lookup returns CDR1 SGHTA and CDR2 FQGNSA. The CDR3 contains 15 residues. Here the CDR3 reads CASSLGGASTDTQYF. CDR3 coding DNA: TGTGCCAGCAGCTTAGGCGGGGCTAGCACAGATACGCAGTATTTT. Full variable domain (missing parts from reference TRBV7-2 and TRBJ2-3): GAGVSQSPSNKVTEKGKDVELRCDPISGHTALYWYRQSLGQGLEFLIYFQGNSAPDKSGLPSDRFSAERTGGSVSTLTIQRTQQEDSAVYLCASSLGGASTDTQYFGPGTRLTVL.

The V and J genes are TRBV11-2 and TRBJ2-3, with TRBD2 matching 8 bases. Looked up from germline, CDR1 is SGHAT and CDR2 is FQNNGV. J lost 1 base, V lost 5 bases, and 8 bases had no gene match. The CDR3 has 16 amino acids. CDR3 DNA sequence: TGTGCCAGCAGCCCTAGCGGGCTCGGCCGCACAGATACGCAGTATTTT. Translating gives CASSPSGLGRTDTQYF.

V and J are TRBV5-1 and TRBJ2-1; 7 bases map to TRBD2. CDR3 size: 18 residues. V shed 4 bases, J shed 3 bases, and the junction held 16 bases outside the gene matches. Germline values: CDR1 SGHRS, CDR2 YFSETQ. The CDR3 sequence is CASSQGLGLKRGYNEQFF. The CDR3 nucleotides are TGCGCCAGCAGCCAAGGACTAGGGTTAAAGAGAGGCTACAATGAGCAGTTCTTC.